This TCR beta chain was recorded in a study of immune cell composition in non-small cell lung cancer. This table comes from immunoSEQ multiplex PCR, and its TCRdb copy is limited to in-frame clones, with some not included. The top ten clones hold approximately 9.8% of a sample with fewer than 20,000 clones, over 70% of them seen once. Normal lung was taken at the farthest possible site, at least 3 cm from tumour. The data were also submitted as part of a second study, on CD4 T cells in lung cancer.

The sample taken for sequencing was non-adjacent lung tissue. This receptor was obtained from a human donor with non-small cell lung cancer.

The CDR3 loop is CASTPKSTGSNTGELFF. DNA for the CDR3: TGCGCCAGCACCCCCAAGAGTACCGGGTCGAACACCGGGGAGCTGTTTTTT. This chain connects TRBV4-1 to TRBJ2-2, with no clear D. The V end was cut by 7 bases, the J end by 0 bases, with 18 bases between. Germline CDR1 MGHRA, CDR2 YSYEKL. The CDR3 contains 17 residues.